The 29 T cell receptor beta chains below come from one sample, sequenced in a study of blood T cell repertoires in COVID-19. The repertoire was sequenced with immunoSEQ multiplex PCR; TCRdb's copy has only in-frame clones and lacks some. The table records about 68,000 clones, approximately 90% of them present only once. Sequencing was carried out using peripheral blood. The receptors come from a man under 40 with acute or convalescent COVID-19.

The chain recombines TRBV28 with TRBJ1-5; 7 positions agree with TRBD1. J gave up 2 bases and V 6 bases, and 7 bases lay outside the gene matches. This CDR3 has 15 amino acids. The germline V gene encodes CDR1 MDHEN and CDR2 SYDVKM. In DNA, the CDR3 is TGTGCCAGCAGGGCTCAGGGGGAAGGCAATCAGCCCCAGCATTTT. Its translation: CASRAQGEGNQPQHF. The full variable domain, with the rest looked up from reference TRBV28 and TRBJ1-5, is DVKVTQSSRYLVKRTGEKVFLECVQDMDHENMFWYRQDPGLGLRLIYFSYDVKMKEKGDIPEGYSVSREKKERFSLILESASTNQTSMYLCASRAQGEGNQPQHFGDGTRLSIL.

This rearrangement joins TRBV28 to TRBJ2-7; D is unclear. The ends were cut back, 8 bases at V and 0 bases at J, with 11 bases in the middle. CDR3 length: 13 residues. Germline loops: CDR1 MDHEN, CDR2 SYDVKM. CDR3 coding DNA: TGTGCCAGCCTTTCCCAGGCCTCCTACGAGCAGTACTTC. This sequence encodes CASLSQASYEQYF.

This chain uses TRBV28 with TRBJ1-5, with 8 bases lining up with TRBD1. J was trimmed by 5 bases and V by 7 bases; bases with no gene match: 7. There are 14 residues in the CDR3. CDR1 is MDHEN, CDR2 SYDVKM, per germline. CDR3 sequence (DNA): TGTGCCAGCAATCGACAGGGGCGGTATCAGCCCCAGCATTTT. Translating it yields CASNRQGRYQPQHF.

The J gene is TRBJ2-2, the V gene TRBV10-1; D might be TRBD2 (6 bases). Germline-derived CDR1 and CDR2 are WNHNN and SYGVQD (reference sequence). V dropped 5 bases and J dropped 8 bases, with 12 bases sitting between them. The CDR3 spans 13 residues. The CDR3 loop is CASSTGGTGELFF. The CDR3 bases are TGCGCCAGCAGTACTGGCGGGACTGGGGAGCTGTTTTTT.

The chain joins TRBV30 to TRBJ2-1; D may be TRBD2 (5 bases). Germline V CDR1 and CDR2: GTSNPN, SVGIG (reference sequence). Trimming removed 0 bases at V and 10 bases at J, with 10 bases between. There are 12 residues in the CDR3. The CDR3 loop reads CAWSVASSEQFF. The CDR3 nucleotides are TGTGCCTGGAGTGTCGCTAGCAGCGAGCAGTTCTTC.

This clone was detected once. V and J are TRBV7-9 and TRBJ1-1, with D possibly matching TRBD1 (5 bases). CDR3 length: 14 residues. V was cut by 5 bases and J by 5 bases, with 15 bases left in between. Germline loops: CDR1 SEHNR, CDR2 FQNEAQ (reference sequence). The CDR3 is CASSSGGGGTEAFF. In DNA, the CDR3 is TGTGCCAGCAGCAGCGGTGGGGGAGGGACTGAAGCTTTCTTT.

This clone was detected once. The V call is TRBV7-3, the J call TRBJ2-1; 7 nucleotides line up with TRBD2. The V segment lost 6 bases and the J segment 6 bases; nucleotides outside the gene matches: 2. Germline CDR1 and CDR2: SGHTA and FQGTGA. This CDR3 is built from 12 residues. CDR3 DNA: TGTGCCAGCAGTTCTAGCGGCAATGAGCAGTTCTTC. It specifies CASSSSGNEQFF.

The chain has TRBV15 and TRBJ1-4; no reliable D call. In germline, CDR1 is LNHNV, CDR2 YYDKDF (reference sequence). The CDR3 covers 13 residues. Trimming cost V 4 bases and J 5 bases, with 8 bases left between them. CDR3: CATSTRQNEKLFF. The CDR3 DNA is TGTGCCACCAGCACCCGACAAAATGAAAAACTGTTTTTT.

CDR3 sequence reads: CASSQFRDRGYNEQFF. DNA of the CDR3: TGCGCCAGCAGCCAGTTCCGGGACAGGGGATACAATGAGCAGTTCTTC. The rearrangement joins TRBV5-1 to TRBJ2-1; 10 nucleotides align to TRBD1. The CDR3 has 16 amino acids. V shed 4 bases and J 4 bases; nucleotides not matched to a gene: 8. Per the germline V gene, CDR1 is SGHRS and CDR2 is YFSETQ.

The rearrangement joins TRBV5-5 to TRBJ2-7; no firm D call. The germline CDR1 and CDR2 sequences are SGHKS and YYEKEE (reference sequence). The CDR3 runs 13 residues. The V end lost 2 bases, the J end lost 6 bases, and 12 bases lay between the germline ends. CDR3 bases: TGTGCCAGCAGCTTATTATCGGGTGGCGAGCAGTACTTC. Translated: CASSLLSGGEQYF.

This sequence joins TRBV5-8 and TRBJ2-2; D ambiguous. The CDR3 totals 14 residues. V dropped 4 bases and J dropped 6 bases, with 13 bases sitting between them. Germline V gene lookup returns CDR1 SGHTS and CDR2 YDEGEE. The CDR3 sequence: CASSLVQSPGELFF. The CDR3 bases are TGTGCCAGCAGCCTTGTCCAGTCGCCCGGGGAGCTGTTTTTT.

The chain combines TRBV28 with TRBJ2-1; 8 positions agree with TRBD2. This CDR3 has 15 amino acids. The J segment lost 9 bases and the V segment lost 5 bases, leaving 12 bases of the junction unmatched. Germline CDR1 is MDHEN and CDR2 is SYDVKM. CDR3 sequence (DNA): TGTGCCAGCAGTCCAGCGACTAGCGACCTCGGTGAGCAGTTCTTC. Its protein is CASSPATSDLGEQFF.

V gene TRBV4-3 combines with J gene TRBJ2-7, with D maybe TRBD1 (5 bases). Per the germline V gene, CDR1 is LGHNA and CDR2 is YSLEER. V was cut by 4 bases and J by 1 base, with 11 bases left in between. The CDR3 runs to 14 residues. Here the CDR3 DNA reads TGCGCCAGCAGCCCCAGCAAGGGGTCCTACGAGCAGTACTTC. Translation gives CASSPSKGSYEQYF.

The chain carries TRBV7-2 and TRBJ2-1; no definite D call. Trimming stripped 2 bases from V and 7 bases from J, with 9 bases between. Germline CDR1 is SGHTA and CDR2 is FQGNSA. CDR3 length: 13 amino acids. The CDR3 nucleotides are TGTGCCAGCAGCTTAATGACGACTAATGAGCAGTTCTTC. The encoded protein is CASSLMTTNEQFF.

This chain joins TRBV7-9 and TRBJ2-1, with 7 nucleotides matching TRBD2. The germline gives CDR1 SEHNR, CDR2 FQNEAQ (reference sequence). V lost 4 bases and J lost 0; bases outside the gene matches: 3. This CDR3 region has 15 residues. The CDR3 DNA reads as TGTGCCAGCAGCTATTCTAGCGGCTCCTACAATGAGCAGTTCTTC. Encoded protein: CASSYSSGSYNEQFF. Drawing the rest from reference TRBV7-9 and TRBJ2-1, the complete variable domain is DTGVSQNPRHKITKRGQNVTFRCDPISEHNRLYWYRQTLGQGPEFLTYFQNEAQLEKSRLLSDRFSAERPKGSFSTLEIQRTEQGDSAMYLCASSYSSGSYNEQFFGPGTRLTVL.

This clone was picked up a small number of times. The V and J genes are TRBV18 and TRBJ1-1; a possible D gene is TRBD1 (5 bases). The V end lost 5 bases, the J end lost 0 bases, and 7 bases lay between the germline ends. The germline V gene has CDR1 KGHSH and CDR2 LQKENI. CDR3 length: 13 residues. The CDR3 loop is CASSDSMNTEAFF. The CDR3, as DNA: TGTGCCAGCTCAGACAGCATGAACACTGAAGCTTTCTTT. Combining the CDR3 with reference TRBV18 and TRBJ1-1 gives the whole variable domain NAGVMQNPRHLVRRRGQEARLRCSPMKGHSHVYWYRQLPEEGLKFMVYLQKENIIDESGMPKERFSAEFPKEGPSILRIQQVVRGDSAAYFCASSDSMNTEAFFGQGTRLTVV.

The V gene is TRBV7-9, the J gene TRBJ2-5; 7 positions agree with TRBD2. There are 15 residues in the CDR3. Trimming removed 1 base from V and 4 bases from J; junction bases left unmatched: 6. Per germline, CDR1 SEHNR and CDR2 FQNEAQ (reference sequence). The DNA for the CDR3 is TGTGCCAGCAGCTTAGGAGGGTTAGCGGGAGAGACCCAGTACTTC. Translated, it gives CASSLGGLAGETQYF.

The CDR3 loop reads CASSQTGNQPQHF. CDR3 coding DNA: TGTGCCAGCAGCCAAACAGGTAATCAGCCCCAGCATTTT. The chain is built from TRBV3-1 (or the pseudogene TRBV3-2) and TRBJ1-5; a possible D gene is TRBD1 (5 bases). The V end was cut by 2 bases, the J end by 4 bases, with 6 bases between. The CDR3 consists of 13 residues. Germline V gene lookup returns CDR1 LGHDT and CDR2 YNNKEL (reference sequence).

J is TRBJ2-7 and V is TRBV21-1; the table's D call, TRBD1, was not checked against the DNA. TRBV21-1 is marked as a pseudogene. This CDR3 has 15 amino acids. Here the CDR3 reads CASRKGGTGWNEQYF. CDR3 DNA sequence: TGTGCCAGCAGAAAGGGAGGGACAGGGTGGAACGAGCAGTACTTC.

Here the CDR3 reads CASKDTAGGQFF. CDR3 sequence (DNA): TGTGCCAGCAAAGACACCGCCGGGGGGCAGTTCTTC. The chain has TRBV25-1 and TRBJ2-1; possibly TRBD2 for D (6 bases). V was clipped by 7 bases and J by 12 bases, with 16 bases between them. The germline V gene encodes CDR1 MGHDK and CDR2 SYGVNS. This CDR3 comprises 12 residues.

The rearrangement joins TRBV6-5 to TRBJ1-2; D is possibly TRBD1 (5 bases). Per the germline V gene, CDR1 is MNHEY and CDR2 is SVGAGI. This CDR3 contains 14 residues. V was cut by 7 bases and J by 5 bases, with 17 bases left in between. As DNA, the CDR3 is TGTGCCAGCACCCTTCCCAGGGCTGGTTATGGCTACACCTTC. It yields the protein CASTLPRAGYGYTF.

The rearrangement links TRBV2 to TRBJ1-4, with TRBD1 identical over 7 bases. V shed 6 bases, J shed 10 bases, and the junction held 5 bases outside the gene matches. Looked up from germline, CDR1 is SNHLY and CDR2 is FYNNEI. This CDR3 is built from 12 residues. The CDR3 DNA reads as TGTGCCAGCAGCGGGGACAGAACAAAACTGTTTTTT. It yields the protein CASSGDRTKLFF. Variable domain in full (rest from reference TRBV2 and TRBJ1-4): EPEVTQTPSHQVTQMGQEVILRCVPISNHLYFYWYRQILGQKVEFLVSFYNNEISEKSEIFDDQFSVERPDGSNFTLKIRSTKLEDSAMYFCASSGDRTKLFFGSGTQLSVL.

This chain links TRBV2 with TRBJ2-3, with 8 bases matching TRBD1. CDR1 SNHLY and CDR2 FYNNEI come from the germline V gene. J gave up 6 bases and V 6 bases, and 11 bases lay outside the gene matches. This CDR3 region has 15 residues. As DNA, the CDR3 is TGTGCCAGCAGCGAAACGGGACAGGCTTTGGATACGCAGTATTTT. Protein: CASSETGQALDTQYF.

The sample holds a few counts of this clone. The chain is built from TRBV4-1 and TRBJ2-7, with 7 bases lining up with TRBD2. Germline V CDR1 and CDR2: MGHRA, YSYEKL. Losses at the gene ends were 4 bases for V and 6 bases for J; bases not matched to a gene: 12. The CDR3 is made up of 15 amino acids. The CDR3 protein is CASSPGGAGIVEQYF. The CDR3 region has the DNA TGCGCCAGCAGCCCCGGGGGAGCGGGAATTGTCGAGCAGTACTTC.

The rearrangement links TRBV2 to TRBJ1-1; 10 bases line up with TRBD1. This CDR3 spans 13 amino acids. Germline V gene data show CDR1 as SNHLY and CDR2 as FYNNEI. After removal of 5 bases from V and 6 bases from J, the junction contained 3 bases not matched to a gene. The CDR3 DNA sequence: TGTGCCAGCAGTCGGGACAGGGGCGCTGAAGCTTTCTTT. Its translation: CASSRDRGAEAFF.

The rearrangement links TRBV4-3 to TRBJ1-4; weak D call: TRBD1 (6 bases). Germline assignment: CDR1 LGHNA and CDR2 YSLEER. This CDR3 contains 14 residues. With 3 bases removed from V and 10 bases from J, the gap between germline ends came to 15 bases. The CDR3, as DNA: TGCGCCAGCAGCCACCCATTACAGGGTGGAAAACTGTTTTTT. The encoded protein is CASSHPLQGGKLFF.

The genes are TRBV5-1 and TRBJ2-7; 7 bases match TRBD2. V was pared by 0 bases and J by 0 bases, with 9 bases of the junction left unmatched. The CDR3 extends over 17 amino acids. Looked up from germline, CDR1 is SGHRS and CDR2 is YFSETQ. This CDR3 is CASSLALSRTSSYEQYF. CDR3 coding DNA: TGCGCCAGCAGCTTGGCCCTTAGCAGGACTAGCTCCTACGAGCAGTACTTC.

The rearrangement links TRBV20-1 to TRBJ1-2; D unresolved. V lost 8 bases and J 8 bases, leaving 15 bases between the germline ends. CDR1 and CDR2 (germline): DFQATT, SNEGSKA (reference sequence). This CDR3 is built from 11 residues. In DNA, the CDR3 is TGCAGTCCTGGGAGGGAGTCGGGCTACACCTTC. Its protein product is CSPGRESGYTF.

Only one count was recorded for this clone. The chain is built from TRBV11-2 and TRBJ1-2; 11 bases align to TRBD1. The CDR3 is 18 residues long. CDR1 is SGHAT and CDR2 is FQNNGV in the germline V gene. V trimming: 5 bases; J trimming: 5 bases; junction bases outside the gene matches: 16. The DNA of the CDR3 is TGTGCCAGCAGCCATTTTGTGGGACAGGGGGGGGATTCGTATGGCTACACCTTC. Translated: CASSHFVGQGGDSYGYTF.